These T cell receptor beta chains were read from a single sample in a study of blood T cells in healthy people across ages. A single record per CDR3 protein comes from TCRdb applying MiXCR to the 5' RACE reads. Among about 1.4 million distinct CDR3 sequences, approximately 59% were seen once, and the ten largest hold approximately 7%. The material sequenced was blood. Receptor source: a young man in good health. Both conserved end residues are part of each CDR3. The D gene is left open where the match is weak. A clone size is listed for some rows: how often the clone was seen (once, few, many), or a class if it is expanded.

j_call	d_call	cdr3_length	v_call	clone_size	cdr3_aa	cdr3_nt
TRBJ2-1	NA	15	TRBV4-1	few	CASSQSERGYNEQFF	TGCGCCAGCAGCCAGAGCGAACGCGGGTACAATGAGCAGTTCTTC
TRBJ2-1	NA	14	TRBV14	NA	CASSQEMFEAEQFF	TGTGCCAGCAGCCAAGAGATGTTCGAAGCGGAGCAGTTCTTC
TRBJ2-3	NA	18	TRBV6-1	NA	CASSEGPLGGLYTDTQYF	TGTGCCAGCAGTGAAGGCCCCCTGGGCGGACTCTACACAGATACGCAGTATTTT
TRBJ2-1	TRBD2	12	TRBV20-1	few	CSVGTSVNEQFF	TGCAGTGTTGGGACTAGCGTCAATGAGCAGTTCTTC
TRBJ2-1	TRBD2	13	TRBV13	NA	CASSWEGRNEQFF	TGTGCCAGCAGCTGGGAGGGGAGGAATGAGCAGTTCTTC
TRBJ2-1	TRBD2	14	TRBV4-1	few	CASSLSGGLSEQFF	TGCGCCAGCAGCCTCAGCGGGGGCCTCAGTGAGCAGTTCTTC
TRBJ2-7	NA	13	TRBV5-1	once	CASSTTGPYEQYF	TGCGCCAGCAGCACAACAGGGCCCTACGAGCAGTACTTC
TRBJ2-1	NA	16	TRBV7-8	NA	CASSNRRGRSTDEQFF	TGTGCCAGCAGCAATAGGAGGGGTAGAAGCACGGATGAGCAGTTCTTC
TRBJ2-1	NA	12	TRBV20-1	NA	CSVNLGGNEQFF	TGCAGTGTCAACTTGGGCGGCAATGAGCAGTTCTTC
TRBJ2-7	NA	15	TRBV9	NA	CASSQGAGAPREQYF	TGTGCCAGCAGCCAAGGGGCCGGGGCCCCTCGGGAGCAGTACTTC
TRBJ2-3	NA	15	TRBV6-5	NA	CASSYSRGGTDTQYF	TGTGCCAGCAGTTACAGCAGGGGGGGAACAGATACGCAGTATTTT
TRBJ2-5	NA	13	TRBV6-5	once	CASSTGVKETQYF	TGTGCCAGCAGCACCGGGGTCAAAGAGACCCAGTACTTC
TRBJ2-3	NA	15	TRBV2	NA	CASTRNGPRTDTQYF	TGTGCCAGCACTAGAAATGGCCCTCGCACAGATACGCAGTATTTT
TRBJ2-5	NA	14	TRBV25-1	NA	CASSSHRDFETQYF	TGTGCCAGCAGTAGCCACCGGGACTTTGAGACCCAGTACTTC
TRBJ2-5	NA	13	TRBV24-1	NA	CATSDFPAETQYF	TGTGCCACCAGTGATTTCCCCGCTGAGACCCAGTACTTC
TRBJ2-5	NA	14	TRBV6-5	NA	CASRGGEGGETQYF	TGTGCCAGCAGAGGGGGGGAGGGCGGCGAGACCCAGTACTTC
TRBJ2-7	NA	17	TRBV7-2	NA	CASSRSAQGARAYEQYF	TGTGCCAGCAGCAGATCCGCTCAAGGTGCCAGGGCCTACGAGCAGTACTTC
TRBJ2-5	NA	16	TRBV6-5	NA	CASSSQPDRFGETQYF	TGTGCCAGCAGTTCTCAACCTGACAGGTTTGGGGAGACCCAGTACTTC
TRBJ2-3	TRBD1	16	TRBV13	once	CASSLETGGYLDTQYF	TGTGCCAGCAGCTTAGAAACAGGGGGCTATTTAGATACGCAGTATTTT
TRBJ2-5	NA	17	TRBV4-3	NA	CASSQDVAGANQETQYF	TGCGCCAGCAGCCAAGATGTTGCAGGGGCGAATCAAGAGACCCAGTACTTC
TRBJ1-2	NA	15	TRBV27	NA	CASSSLGQLNYGYTF	TGTGCCAGCAGTTCCCTCGGACAGCTAAACTATGGCTACACCTTC
TRBJ1-5	NA	15	TRBV4-1	NA	CASSQDGGRYQPQHF	TGCGCCAGCAGCCAAGACGGGGGGAGGTATCAGCCCCAGCATTTT
TRBJ2-3	TRBD1	15	TRBV20-1	NA	CSARRGTGYTDTQYF	TGCAGTGCTAGGAGGGGGACAGGATACACAGATACGCAGTATTTT
TRBJ2-3	NA	11	TRBV20-1	NA	CSAMQEDTQYF	TGCAGTGCTATGCAGGAGGATACGCAGTATTTT
TRBJ2-7	TRBD2	17	TRBV4-3	NA	CASSQSRTSGASYEQYF	TGCGCCAGCAGCCAATCGCGGACTAGCGGGGCCTCCTACGAGCAGTACTTC
TRBJ1-2	NA	15	TRBV9	few	CASSPSGVFEDGYTF	TGTGCCAGCAGCCCGTCGGGGGTTTTTGAAGATGGCTACACCTTC
TRBJ2-1	NA	15	TRBV6-2/TRBV6-3	NA	CASSYRSTPNNEQFF	TGTGCCAGCAGTTACCGGTCGACCCCAAACAATGAGCAGTTCTTC
TRBJ1-2	TRBD1	14	TRBV12-3/TRBV12-4	few	CASSARGDYYGYTF	TGTGCCAGCAGTGCCAGGGGGGACTACTATGGCTACACCTTC
TRBJ2-1	TRBD2	15	TRBV7-2	many	CASSLRGGSYNEQFF	TGTGCCAGCAGCTTACGGGGGGGTTCCTACAATGAGCAGTTCTTC
TRBJ2-1	TRBD2	19	TRBV12-3/TRBV12-4	few	CASSPGTSGGAGYYNEQFF	TGTGCCAGCAGTCCCGGGACTAGCGGGGGGGCCGGCTACTACAATGAGCAGTTCTTC
TRBJ2-2	TRBD1	15	TRBV4-1	NA	CASSLLGQDPGELFF	TGCGCCAGCAGCCTACTTGGACAGGACCCCGGGGAGCTGTTTTTT
TRBJ2-5	NA	14	TRBV4-1	NA	CVSSQVLGLETQYF	TGCGTCAGCAGCCAAGTTTTGGGGTTGGAGACCCAGTACTTC
TRBJ1-1	NA	16	TRBV6-5	NA	CASSYSIPVVNTEAFF	TGTGCCAGCAGTTACTCCATACCCGTGGTGAACACTGAAGCTTTCTTT
TRBJ2-1	TRBD2	18	TRBV4-3	few	CASSQDKAIAGGHDEQFF	TGCGCCAGCAGCCAAGATAAGGCGATAGCGGGGGGGCATGATGAGCAGTTCTTC
TRBJ2-5	NA	14	TRBV20-1	few	CSALQTRGAETQYF	TGCAGTGCCCTACAGACCAGAGGGGCGGAGACCCAGTACTTC
TRBJ2-7	NA	15	TRBV4-3	few	CASSQEGVGSYEQYF	TGCGCCAGCAGCCAAGAGGGGGTGGGATCCTACGAGCAGTACTTC
TRBJ1-2	TRBD1	13	TRBV12-3/TRBV12-4	NA	CAIKKQGNYGYTF	TGTGCCATCAAGAAACAGGGGAACTATGGCTACACCTTC
TRBJ2-1	TRBD1	13	TRBV6-5	NA	CASSLTGGLEQFF	TGTGCCAGCAGCTTGACAGGGGGACTAGAGCAGTTCTTC
TRBJ1-1	TRBD1	13	TRBV7-9	NA	CASKQGGFAEAFF	TGTGCCAGCAAGCAGGGGGGATTCGCTGAAGCTTTCTTT
TRBJ1-4	NA	14	TRBV14	NA	CASSQEWEDEKLFF	TGTGCCAGCAGCCAAGAATGGGAAGATGAAAAACTGTTTTTT
TRBJ1-5	TRBD1	17	TRBV6-2/TRBV6-3	NA	CASSIPGYGQVNQPQHF	TGTGCCAGCAGTATACCGGGGTATGGACAGGTCAATCAGCCCCAGCATTTT
TRBJ2-1	NA	16	TRBV11-2	NA	CASSRDLEFLYNEQFF	TGTGCCAGCAGCCGGGATCTCGAATTCCTTTATAATGAGCAGTTCTTC
TRBJ2-4	NA	10	TRBV24-1	many	CAMRQIIQYF	TGTGCCATGCGACAGATCATTCAGTACTTC